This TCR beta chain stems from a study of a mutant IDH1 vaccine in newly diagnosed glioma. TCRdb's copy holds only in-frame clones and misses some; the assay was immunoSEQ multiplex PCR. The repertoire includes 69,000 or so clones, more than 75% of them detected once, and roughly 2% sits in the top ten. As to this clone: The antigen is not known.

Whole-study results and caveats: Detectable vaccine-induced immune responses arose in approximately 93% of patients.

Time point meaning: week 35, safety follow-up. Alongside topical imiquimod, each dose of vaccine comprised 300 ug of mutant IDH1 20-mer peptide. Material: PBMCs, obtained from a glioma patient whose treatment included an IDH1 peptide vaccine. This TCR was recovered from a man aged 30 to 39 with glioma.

The CDR3 nucleotides are TGTGCCAGCAGCGTGACAGGGTCTGAAAAACTGTTTTTT. Its protein is CASSVTGSEKLFF. The chain combines TRBV7-8 with TRBJ1-4; 7 bases match TRBD1. The CDR3 contains 13 residues. From germline, CDR1 is SGHVS and CDR2 FQNEAQ. The trim removed 5 bases at V and 7 bases at J, leaving 4 bases unmatched.